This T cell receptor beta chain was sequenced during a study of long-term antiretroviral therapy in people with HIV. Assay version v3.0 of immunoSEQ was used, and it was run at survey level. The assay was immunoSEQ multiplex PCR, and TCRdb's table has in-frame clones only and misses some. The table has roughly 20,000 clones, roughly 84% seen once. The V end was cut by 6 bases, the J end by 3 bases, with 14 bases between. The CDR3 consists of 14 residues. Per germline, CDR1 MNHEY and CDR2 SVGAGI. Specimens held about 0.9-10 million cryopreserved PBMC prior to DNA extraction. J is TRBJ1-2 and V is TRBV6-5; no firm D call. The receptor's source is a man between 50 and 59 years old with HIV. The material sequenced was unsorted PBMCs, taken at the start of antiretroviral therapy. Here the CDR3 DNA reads TGTGCCAGCAGCCCGGAGGGAGGGTACTATGGCTACACCTTC. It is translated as CASSPEGGYYGYTF.